This T cell receptor beta chain was profiled in a study of cytomegalovirus exposure and HLA in healthy donors. Trimming removed 5 bases at V and 7 bases at J, with 23 bases between. The germline gives CDR1 LNHNV, CDR2 YYDKDF (reference sequence). This CDR3 is 17 amino acids long. The donors were part of the validation cohort of around 110 subjects. That cohort was separate from the first cohort, which comprised 550 to 750 subjects. General study findings and limits: Among the CMV-associated chains, a few were confirmed in vitro as specific for CMV antigens.

Only in-frame clones appear in the TCRdb table, and some are missing; sequencing was by immunoSEQ multiplex PCR. The sample shows 230,000 or so clones, about 90% of them seen only once. As regards this clone: Its antigen remains unknown.

V gene TRBV15 combines with J gene TRBJ1-4, with D maybe TRBD1 (6 bases). The TCR was taken from a woman aged 18-29 years in good health and CMV-seronegative. The source material was PBMCs. As DNA, the CDR3 is TGTGCCACCAGCCCAGGCTATACCAGGGGTGAAGTTGAAAAACTGTTTTTT. It codes for CATSPGYTRGEVEKLFF.